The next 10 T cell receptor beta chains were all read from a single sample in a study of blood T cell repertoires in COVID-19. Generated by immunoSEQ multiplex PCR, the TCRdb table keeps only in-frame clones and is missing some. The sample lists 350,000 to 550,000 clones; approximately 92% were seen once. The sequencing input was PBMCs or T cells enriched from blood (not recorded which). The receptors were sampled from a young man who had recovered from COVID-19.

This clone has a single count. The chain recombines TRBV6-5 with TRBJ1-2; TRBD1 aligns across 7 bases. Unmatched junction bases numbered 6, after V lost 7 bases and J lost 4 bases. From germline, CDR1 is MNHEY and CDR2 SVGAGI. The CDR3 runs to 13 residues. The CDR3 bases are TGTGCCAGCACCCAGGGGACAGTCTATGGCTACACCTTC. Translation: CASTQGTVYGYTF.

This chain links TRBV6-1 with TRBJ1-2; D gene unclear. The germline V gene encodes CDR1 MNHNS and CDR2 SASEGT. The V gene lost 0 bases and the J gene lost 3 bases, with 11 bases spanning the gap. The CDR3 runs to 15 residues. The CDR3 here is CASSEARVVDYGYTF. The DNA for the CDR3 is TGTGCCAGCAGTGAAGCGAGGGTTGTAGACTATGGCTACACCTTC.

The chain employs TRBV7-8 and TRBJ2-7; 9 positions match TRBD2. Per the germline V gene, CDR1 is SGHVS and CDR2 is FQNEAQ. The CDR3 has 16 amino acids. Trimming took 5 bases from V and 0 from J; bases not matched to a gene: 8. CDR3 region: CASSPSSGVSSYEQYF. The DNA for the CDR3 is TGTGCCAGCAGCCCCTCTAGCGGGGTGAGCTCCTACGAGCAGTACTTC. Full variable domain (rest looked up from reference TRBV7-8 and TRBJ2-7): GAGVSQSPRYKVAKRGQDVALRCDPISGHVSLFWYQQALGQGPEFLTYFQNEAQLDKSGLPSDRFFAERPEGSVSTLKIQRTQQEDSAVYLCASSPSSGVSSYEQYFGPGTRLTVT.

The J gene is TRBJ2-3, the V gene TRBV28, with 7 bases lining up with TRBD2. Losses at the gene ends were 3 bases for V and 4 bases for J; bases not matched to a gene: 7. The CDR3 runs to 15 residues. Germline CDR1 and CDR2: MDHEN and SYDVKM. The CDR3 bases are TGTGCCAGCAGTTTTTTAGCGGGTGCGGCAGATACGCAGTATTTT. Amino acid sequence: CASSFLAGAADTQYF.

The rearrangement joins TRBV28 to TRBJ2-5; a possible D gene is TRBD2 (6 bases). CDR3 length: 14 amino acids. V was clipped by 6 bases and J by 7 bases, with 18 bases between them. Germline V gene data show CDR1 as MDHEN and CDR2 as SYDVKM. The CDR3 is CASRTRFQGGTQYF. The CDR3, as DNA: TGTGCCAGCAGGACTAGGTTCCAAGGAGGGACCCAGTACTTC. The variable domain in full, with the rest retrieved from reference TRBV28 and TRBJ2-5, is DVKVTQSSRYLVKRTGEKVFLECVQDMDHENMFWYRQDPGLGLRLIYFSYDVKMKEKGDIPEGYSVSREKKERFSLILESASTNQTSMYLCASRTRFQGGTQYFGPGTRLLVL.

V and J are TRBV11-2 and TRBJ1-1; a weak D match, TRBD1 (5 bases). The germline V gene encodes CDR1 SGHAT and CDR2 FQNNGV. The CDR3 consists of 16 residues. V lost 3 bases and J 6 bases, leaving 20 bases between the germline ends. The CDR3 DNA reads TGTGCCAGCAGCTTTACGACAGACGGAGCGTCGCCTGAAGCTTTCTTT. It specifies CASSFTTDGASPEAFF.

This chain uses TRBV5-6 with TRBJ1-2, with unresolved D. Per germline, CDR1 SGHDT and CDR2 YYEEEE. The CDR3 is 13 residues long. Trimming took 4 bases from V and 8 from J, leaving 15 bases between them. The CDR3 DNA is TGTGCCAGCAGCAACAGTAACTTCAGGGGCTACACCTTC. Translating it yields CASSNSNFRGYTF. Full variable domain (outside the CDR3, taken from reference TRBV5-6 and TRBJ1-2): DAGVTQSPTHLIKTRGQQVTLRCSPKSGHDTVSWYQQALGQGPQFIFQYYEEEERQRGNFPDRFSGHQFPNYSSELNVNALLLGDSALYLCASSNSNFRGYTFGSGTRLTVV.

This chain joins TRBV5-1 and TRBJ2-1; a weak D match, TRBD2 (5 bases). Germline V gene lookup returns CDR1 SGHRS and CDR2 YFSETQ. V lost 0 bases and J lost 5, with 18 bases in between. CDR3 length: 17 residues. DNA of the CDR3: TGCGCCAGCAGCTTGGCAGAAGGAGGATTGGGCCACAATGAGCAGTTCTTC. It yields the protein CASSLAEGGLGHNEQFF.

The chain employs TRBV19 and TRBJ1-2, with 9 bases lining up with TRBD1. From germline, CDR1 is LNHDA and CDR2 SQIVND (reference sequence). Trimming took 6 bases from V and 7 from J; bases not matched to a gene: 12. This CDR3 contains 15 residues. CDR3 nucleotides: TGTGCCAGTAGGATACCGGGACAGGGAATAGGTGGCTACACCTTC. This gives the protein CASRIPGQGIGGYTF.

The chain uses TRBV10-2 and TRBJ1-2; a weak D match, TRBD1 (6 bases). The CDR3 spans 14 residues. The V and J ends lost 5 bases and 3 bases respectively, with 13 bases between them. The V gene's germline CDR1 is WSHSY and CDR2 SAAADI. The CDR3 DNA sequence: TGCGCCAGCAGTTTAGGCAGGGGCGACTATGGCTACACCTTC. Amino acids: CASSLGRGDYGYTF.